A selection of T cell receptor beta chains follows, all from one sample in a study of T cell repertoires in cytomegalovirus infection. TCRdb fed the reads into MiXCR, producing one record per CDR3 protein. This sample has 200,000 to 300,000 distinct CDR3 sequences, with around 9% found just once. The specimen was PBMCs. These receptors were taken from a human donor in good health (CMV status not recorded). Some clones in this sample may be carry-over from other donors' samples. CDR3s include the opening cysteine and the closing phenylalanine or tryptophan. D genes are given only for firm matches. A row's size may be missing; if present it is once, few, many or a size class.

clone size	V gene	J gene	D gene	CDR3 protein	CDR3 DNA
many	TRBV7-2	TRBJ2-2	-	CASRYGSRNTGELFF	TGTGCCAGCAGATACGGATCCCGAAACACCGGGGAGCTGTTTTTT
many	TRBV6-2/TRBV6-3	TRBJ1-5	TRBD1	CASTSGQVHNQPQHF	TGTGCCAGCACCTCGGGACAGGTCCATAATCAGCCCCAGCATTTT
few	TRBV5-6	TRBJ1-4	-	CASSSTGTNEKLFF	TGTGCCAGCAGCTCCACCGGGACAAATGAAAAACTGTTTTTT
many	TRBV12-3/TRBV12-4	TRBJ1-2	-	CASSFGLGRSYGYTF	TGTGCCAGCAGTTTCGGATTGGGCAGGTCCTATGGCTACACCTTC
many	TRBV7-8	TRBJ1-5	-	CASSLNLEGNQPQHF	TGTGCCAGCAGCTTAAACCTAGAGGGCAATCAGCCCCAGCATTTT
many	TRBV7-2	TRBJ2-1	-	CASSLAPGTKANEQFF	TGTGCCAGCAGCTTAGCTCCCGGGACAAAGGCTAATGAGCAGTTCTTC
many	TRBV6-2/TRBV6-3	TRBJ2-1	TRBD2	CASSRLAGAGNNEQFF	TGTGCCAGCAGCCGACTAGCGGGGGCCGGTAATAATGAGCAGTTCTTC
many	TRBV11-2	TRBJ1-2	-	CASSSRDNYGYTF	TGTGCCAGCAGCTCCCGGGACAACTATGGCTACACCTTC
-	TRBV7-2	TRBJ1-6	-	CASSLRGVGAFGDSPLHF	TGTGCCAGCAGCCTAAGAGGGGTGGGGGCGTTTGGTGATTCACCCCTCCACTTT
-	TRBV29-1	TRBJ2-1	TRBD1	CSVARTGDEQFF	TGCAGCGTGGCCAGGACAGGCGATGAGCAGTTCTTC
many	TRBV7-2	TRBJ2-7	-	CASSFSTSSTYEQYF	TGTGCCAGCAGCTTCTCGACATCTTCCACCTACGAGCAGTACTTC
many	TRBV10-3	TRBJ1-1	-	CAISERGNTEAFF	TGTGCCATCAGTGAAAGGGGGAACACTGAAGCTTTCTTT
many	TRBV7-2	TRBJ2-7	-	CASSLESPGPLQAYEQYF	TGTGCCAGCAGCTTAGAAAGCCCGGGCCCACTACAAGCCTACGAGCAGTACTTC
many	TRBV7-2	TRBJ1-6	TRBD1	CASSFRDSFNSPLHF	TGTGCCAGCAGCTTCCGGGACAGCTTTAATTCACCCCTCCACTTT
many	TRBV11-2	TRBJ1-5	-	CASSYSVVYSNQPQHF	TGTGCCAGCAGCTACTCCGTTGTATATAGCAATCAGCCCCAGCATTTT
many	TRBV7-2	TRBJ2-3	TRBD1	CASSLTGGADTQYF	TGTGCCAGCAGCCTGACAGGGGGGGCAGATACGCAGTATTTT
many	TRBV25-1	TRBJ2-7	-	CASSAAGGGYEQYF	TGTGCCAGCAGTGCGGCAGGGGGGGGGTACGAGCAGTACTTC
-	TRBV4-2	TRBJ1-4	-	CASSQDRRLDATNEKLFF	TGTGCCAGCAGCCAAGATCGCAGGCTGGATGCAACTAATGAAAAACTGTTTTTT
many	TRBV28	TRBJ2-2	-	CASSLPEGIGELFF	TGTGCCAGCAGTTTGCCTGAGGGGATCGGGGAGCTGTTTTTT
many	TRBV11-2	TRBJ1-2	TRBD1	CASSPTGGGGYTF	TGTGCCAGCAGCCCAACAGGGGGAGGCGGCTACACCTTC
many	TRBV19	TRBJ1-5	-	CASSGPRTPRIQPQHF	TGTGCCAGTAGTGGGCCGCGAACCCCGAGGATTCAGCCCCAGCATTTT
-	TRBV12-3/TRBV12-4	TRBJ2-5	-	CASSLAKGKGMETQYF	TGTGCCAGCAGTTTAGCGAAGGGCAAGGGGATGGAGACCCAGTACTTC
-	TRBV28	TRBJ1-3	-	CASSSDYSSTSGNTIYF	TGTGCCAGCAGTTCGGACTATTCCTCTACCTCTGGAAACACCATATATTTT
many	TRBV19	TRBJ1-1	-	CASSTPLRTEAFF	TGTGCCAGTAGTACCCCCCTCCGCACTGAAGCTTTCTTT
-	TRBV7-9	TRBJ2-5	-	CASSLDAGAKTQYF	TGTGCCAGCAGCTTAGACGCGGGGGCGAAGACCCAGTACTTC
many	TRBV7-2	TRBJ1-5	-	CASSLGDSRDQPQHF	TGTGCCAGCAGCTTAGGTGACAGCCGAGATCAGCCCCAGCATTTT
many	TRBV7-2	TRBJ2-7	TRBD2	CASSFSGMSSYEQYF	TGTGCCAGCAGCTTTAGCGGGATGAGCTCCTACGAGCAGTACTTC
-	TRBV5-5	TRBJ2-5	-	CASSLNRAEETQYF	TGTGCCAGCAGCTTGAACAGGGCCGAGGAGACCCAGTACTTC
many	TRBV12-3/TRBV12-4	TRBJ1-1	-	CASSLWQMNTEAFF	TGTGCCAGCAGTTTGTGGCAGATGAACACTGAAGCTTTCTTT
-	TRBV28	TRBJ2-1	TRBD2	CASSLTSGTSSYNEQFF	TGTGCCAGCAGCCTGACTAGCGGGACTAGTAGTTACAATGAGCAGTTCTTC
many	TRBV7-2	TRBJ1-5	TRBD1	CASSPDRGLGNQPQHF	TGTGCCAGCAGTCCAGACAGGGGGCTTGGCAATCAGCCCCAGCATTTT
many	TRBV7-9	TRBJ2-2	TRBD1	CASSRSDRVISGTGELFF	TGTGCCAGCAGCCGGTCGGACAGGGTGATCTCGGGCACCGGGGAGCTGTTTTTT
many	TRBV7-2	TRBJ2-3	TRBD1	CASSLGGQRSTDTQYF	TGTGCCAGCAGCTTAGGGGGACAGAGAAGCACAGATACGCAGTATTTT